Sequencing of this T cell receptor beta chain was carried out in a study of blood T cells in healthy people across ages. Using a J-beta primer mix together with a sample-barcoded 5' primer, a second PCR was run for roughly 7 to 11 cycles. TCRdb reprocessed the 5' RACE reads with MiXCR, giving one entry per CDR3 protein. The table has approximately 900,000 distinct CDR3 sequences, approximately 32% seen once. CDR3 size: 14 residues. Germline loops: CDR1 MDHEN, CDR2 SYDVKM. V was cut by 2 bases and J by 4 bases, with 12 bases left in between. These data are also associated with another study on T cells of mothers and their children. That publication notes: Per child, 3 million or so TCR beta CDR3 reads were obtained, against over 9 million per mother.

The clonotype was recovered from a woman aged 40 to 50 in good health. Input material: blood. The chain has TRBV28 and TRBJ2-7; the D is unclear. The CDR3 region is CASSLRNMEYEQYF. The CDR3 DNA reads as TGTGCCAGCAGTTTACGCAACATGGAGTACGAGCAGTACTTC.